These 10 T cell receptor beta chains were all obtained from the same sample, sequenced in a study of T cells in localized non-small cell lung cancer. Clones were read by immunoSEQ multiplex PCR, and TCRdb kept only the in-frame ones, dropping some. The data hold roughly 35,000 clones, with just over 90% observed a single time. The source material was peripheral blood, sampled before any cancer treatment. These receptors all stem from a female donor of 60 years or more with stage I lung adenocarcinoma.

This chain uses TRBV18 with TRBJ2-2; tentatively, D is TRBD1 (5 bases). This CDR3 contains 13 residues. Trimming left V 5 bases short and J 1 base short, with 5 bases between. Germline V gives CDR1 KGHSH, CDR2 LQKENI. CDR3 nucleotide sequence: TGTGCCAGCTCAGGACAGAACACCGGGGAGCTGTTTTTT. Translation gives CASSGQNTGELFF.

The chain links TRBV19 to TRBJ1-5; D is possibly TRBD1 (6 bases). Germline V gene lookup returns CDR1 LNHDA and CDR2 SQIVND (reference sequence). V was shortened by 5 bases and J by 0 bases, with 11 bases between the two germline ends. CDR3 size: 15 residues. The DNA for the CDR3 is TGTGCCAGTAGTCGGTGGACAGATAGCAATCAGCCCCAGCATTTT. Translating gives CASSRWTDSNQPQHF.

The chain combines TRBV7-2 with TRBJ1-2; tentative D call: TRBD1 (5 bases). Germline CDR1 is SGHTA and CDR2 is FQGNSA. This CDR3 spans 13 amino acids. Trimming pared 3 bases from V and 8 bases from J, leaving 13 bases between. The chain's CDR3 is CASSFRAGRGYTF. The CDR3 DNA reads TGTGCCAGCAGCTTTAGGGCAGGGCGCGGCTACACCTTC.

V is TRBV12-2 and J is TRBJ2-1; the D segment call TRBD2 is taken from the table without a DNA check. TRBV12-2 represents a pseudogene. The CDR3 has 18 residues. The CDR3 sequence is CASRLAGLAGGNDNEQFF. The DNA of the CDR3 is TGTGCAAGTCGCTTAGCTGGACTAGCGGGAGGCAACGACAATGAGCAGTTCTTC.

This clone is a singleton in its sample. This chain links TRBV29-1 with TRBJ1-1, with a tentative D call TRBD1 (6 bases). CDR3 length: 10 residues. Germline V CDR1 and CDR2: SQVTM, ANQGSEA. V was cut by 7 bases and J by 9 bases, with 12 bases left in between. The CDR3 spells CSASQGKAFF. The CDR3 bases are TGCAGCGCCTCTCAGGGGAAAGCTTTCTTT.

The chain uses TRBV5-1 and TRBJ2-1; 10 bases are shared with TRBD2. The CDR3 is 14 residues long. CDR1 is SGHRS and CDR2 is YFSETQ in the germline V gene. The V and J ends lost 4 bases and 8 bases, in that order; junction bases with no gene match: 6. The CDR3 reads CASSKAGGFDEQFF. The CDR3 nucleotides are TGCGCCAGCAGCAAAGCGGGGGGGTTCGATGAGCAGTTCTTC.

The rearrangement joins TRBV4-1 to TRBJ1-2; D remains ambiguous. This CDR3 region has 14 residues. Trimming stripped 0 bases from V and 8 bases from J, with 13 bases between. Germline CDR1 is MGHRA and CDR2 is YSYEKL. Here the CDR3 reads CASSQDEYIRGYTF. The CDR3 DNA follows: TGCGCCAGCAGCCAAGATGAGTATATAAGGGGCTACACCTTC.

The rearrangement uses TRBV5-1 and TRBJ2-1, with D perhaps matching TRBD2 (7 bases). The germline gives CDR1 SGHRS, CDR2 YFSETQ. V lost 0 bases, J lost 8 bases, and 18 bases lay in between. The CDR3 has 16 residues. CDR3 sequence (DNA): TGCGCCAGCAGCTTGGATAGGGGGGGCCCGTCGGATGAGCAGTTCTTC. It specifies CASSLDRGGPSDEQFF. The entire variable domain, with the rest obtained from reference TRBV5-1 and TRBJ2-1, is as follows: KAGVTQTPRYLIKTRGQQVTLSCSPISGHRSVSWYQQTPGQGLQFLFEYFSETQRNKGNFPGRFSGRQFSNSRSEMNVSTLELGDSALYLCASSLDRGGPSDEQFFGPGTRLTVL.

The chain couples TRBV9 to TRBJ2-3; 14 nucleotides line up with TRBD2. Germline V gene lookup returns CDR1 SGDLS and CDR2 YYNGEE. The J segment lost 2 bases and the V segment lost 3 bases, leaving 11 bases of the junction unmatched. The CDR3 sequence is 19 residues long. CDR3 nucleotides: TGTGCCAGCAGCGCAGGACTAGCGGGAGGCTCAGGTAACACAGATACGCAGTATTTT. It specifies CASSAGLAGGSGNTDTQYF.

V and J are TRBV28 and TRBJ1-5, with 7 bases fitting TRBD1. V shed 3 bases, J shed 12 bases, and the junction held 8 bases outside the gene matches. CDR3 length: 13 residues. Germline V lookup: CDR1 MDHEN, CDR2 SYDVKM. The CDR3, as DNA: TGTGCCAGCAGTTTCTACAGGGGTCGTGACCAGCATTTT. It yields the protein CASSFYRGRDQHF.